The present T cell receptor (beta chain) was sequenced within a study of OX40 agonist ivuxolimab in advanced cancers. At the level of the study: Participants, about 83% male, averaged about 56 years of age, ranging from roughly 20 to 85.

Researchers took blood at baseline, on cycle 4 day 1, and on cycle 7 day 1. Details on this clone: Its antigen is unknown.

Looked up from germline, CDR1 is LNHDA and CDR2 is SQIVND (reference sequence). The CDR3 length is 16 residues. V lost 1 base, J lost 7 bases, and 16 bases lay in between. Study-wide results and caveats: Patients who responded partially at 0.1-3.0 mg/kg showed clonal expansion ranking among the lowest. Expanded clones were, on average, more numerous among CD8+ T cells than CD4+.

Here immunoSEQ multiplex PCR was the method, and the copy in TCRdb shows in-frame clones only, minus some. The table lists 70,000 or so clones, approximately 90% of them singletons. The source of this sequence is an adult with an advanced solid tumor such as melanoma, head and neck, liver or kidney cancer. The genes are TRBV19 and TRBJ1-4; tentatively, D is TRBD1 (5 bases). This specimen consisted of CD4+ or CD8+ T cells sorted from blood, obtained in a trial of the OX40 agonist ivuxolimab. This CDR3 is CASSIVWGDHREKLFF. For the CDR3, the DNA is TGTGCCAGTAGTATAGTTTGGGGGGATCATCGTGAAAAACTGTTTTTT.